The clone carrying this T cell receptor (beta chain) was detected ten times or more. Its antigen is currently unknown. Each cDNA molecule in the library carried unique molecular identifiers. Authors' methods: Samples ranged from roughly 23,224 to 700,000 TCRs, with a median of around 100,000. TCRdb re-called the 5' RACE reads with MiXCR, one entry per CDR3 protein. TCRdb, rather than the study authors, made the V and J calls. The sample consists of about 140,000 distinct CDR3 sequences, 4.1% of them appearing once. The data originate from a study of human T cells and chemical hapten exposure. Overall study context: Per-sample TCR yield variability stemmed mainly from small pooled library volume differences. Findings of the study overall: Sensitizing to DPC left TCRs with a frequency above 1 in 1000 unaltered.

The total RNA was obtained from whole blood that was not fractionated. The germline V gene encodes CDR1 MDHEN and CDR2 SYDVKM. V was trimmed by 5 bases and J by 4 bases, leaving 2 bases between them. The CDR3 consists of 10 residues. The V gene is TRBV28, the J gene TRBJ1-1; no reliable D call. The sequence was collected from a female donor in good health. Here the CDR3 DNA reads TGTGCCAGCAGTACCACTGAAGCTTTCTTT. It is translated as CASSTTEAFF.